This note documents a single TCR beta chain sequence. Its target is unknown. Trimming took 6 bases from V and 5 from J, leaving 19 bases between them. Per the germline V gene, CDR1 is MNHEY and CDR2 is SVGAGI. CDR3 size: 15 residues. Vbeta (60) and Jbeta (13) primers were used in the PCR. TCRdb's table, derived via immunoSEQ multiplex PCR, lists solely in-frame clones and lacks some. The sample carries about 110,000 clones, approximately 79% recorded once. The data are from a study of cytomegalovirus exposure and HLA in healthy donors. General study findings and limits: Per a later analysis, 16,951 TCR beta sequences showed association with HLA alleles at 0.05 false discovery rate. It was reportedly the case that the classifier diagnosed cytomegalovirus status with high specificity and sensitivity. Altogether, more than 150 TCR beta chains were recorded as cytomegalovirus-associated.

The TCR was taken from a man younger than 45 in good health and CMV-seropositive. The chain couples TRBV6-5 to TRBJ1-1; the D is unclear. The sample comprised PBMCs. The CDR3 coding sequence is TGTGCCAGCAGCCGAAAATGGGAGGGAAGGACTGAAGCTTTCTTT. Its protein product is CASSRKWEGRTEAFF.